This T cell receptor (beta chain) was found in a study of blood T cell repertoires in COVID-19. About the study: Samples came from the United States, Italy and Spain, spanning acute and convalescent COVID-19. Nucleic acid was either cDNA or gDNA, and it came from T cells, B-cell-depleted T cells, or PBMCs.

How the authors handled the data: Counts of nucleated cells, estimated from reference gene primer amplification, were obtained. Libraries were prepared by immunoSEQ multiplex PCR; TCRdb keeps only in-frame clonotypes and omits some of them. The D gene and trimming were derived from the DNA, and the V and J assignments and clone size from that table. This sample has around 100,000 clones; over 65% occur once, and the top ten carry more than 10%. This clone was counted a few times. The germline gives CDR1 MGHRA, CDR2 YSYEKL. V gave up 4 bases and J gave up 5 bases; unmatched junction bases: 17. The CDR3 contains 18 residues.

This sequence was found in a human donor in a cohort sampled during active COVID-19. Sequencing was carried out using peripheral blood. The rearrangement uses TRBV4-1 and TRBJ2-7; 10 bases line up with TRBD2. CDR3 protein: CASSPQGIAGGRSHEQYF. CDR3 DNA sequence: TGCGCCAGCAGCCCCCAGGGGATAGCGGGGGGACGTTCGCACGAGCAGTACTTC.